This T cell receptor (beta chain) was observed in a study of blood T cell repertoires in COVID-19. Germline CDR1 and CDR2: SEHNR and FQNEAQ (reference sequence). V shed 5 bases, J shed 4 bases, and the junction held 8 bases outside the gene matches. This CDR3 contains 17 residues. Assay: immunoSEQ multiplex PCR; the TCRdb copy retains only in-frame clones and omits some. The table lists about 33,000 clones, 75% to 90% of them singletons. The source is a human donor in a cohort sampled during active COVID-19. Sequenced sample: peripheral blood. The chain uses TRBV7-9 and TRBJ2-3, with 14 bases fitting TRBD2. The CDR3 nucleotides read TGTGCCAGCAGCCCGGGACTAGCGGGAGCGAATGCAGATACGCAGTATTTT. This codes for CASSPGLAGANADTQYF.